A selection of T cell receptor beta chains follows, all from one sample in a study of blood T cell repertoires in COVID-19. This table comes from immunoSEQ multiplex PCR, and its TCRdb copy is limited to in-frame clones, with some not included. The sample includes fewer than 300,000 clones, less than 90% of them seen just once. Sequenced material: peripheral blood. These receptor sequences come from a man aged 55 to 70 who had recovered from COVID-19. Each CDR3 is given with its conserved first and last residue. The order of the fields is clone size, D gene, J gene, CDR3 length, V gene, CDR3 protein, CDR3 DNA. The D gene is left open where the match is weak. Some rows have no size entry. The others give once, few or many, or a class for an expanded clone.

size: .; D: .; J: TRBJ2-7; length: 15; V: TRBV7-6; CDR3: CASSLTNRATVEQYF; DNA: TGTGCCAGCAGCTTAACGAACAGGGCCACCGTCGAGCAGTACTTC
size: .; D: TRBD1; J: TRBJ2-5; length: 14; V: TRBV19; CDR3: CASSLGTGRETQYF; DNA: TGTGCCAGTAGCCTCGGGACAGGTCGAGAGACCCAGTACTTC
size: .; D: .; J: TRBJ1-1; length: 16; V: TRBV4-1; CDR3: CASSQDGGYMNTEAFF; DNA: TGCGCCAGCAGCCAAGATGGAGGGTATATGAACACTGAAGCTTTCTTT
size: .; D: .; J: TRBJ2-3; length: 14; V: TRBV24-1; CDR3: CATRGGPSTDTQYF; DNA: TGTGCCACCAGGGGGGGTCCCAGCACAGATACGCAGTATTTT
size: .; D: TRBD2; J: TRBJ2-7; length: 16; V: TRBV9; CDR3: CASSPRAASGGREQYF; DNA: TGTGCCAGCAGCCCCCGGGCTGCTAGCGGGGGGAGGGAGCAGTACTTC
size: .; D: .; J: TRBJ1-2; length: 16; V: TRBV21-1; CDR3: CASSNGWELTDYGYTF; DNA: TGTGCCAGCAGCAATGGCTGGGAGCTAACTGACTATGGCTACACCTTC
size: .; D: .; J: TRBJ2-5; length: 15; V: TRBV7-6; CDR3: CASSLATTGQETQYF; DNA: TGTGCCAGCAGCTTAGCGACAACGGGACAAGAGACCCAGTACTTC
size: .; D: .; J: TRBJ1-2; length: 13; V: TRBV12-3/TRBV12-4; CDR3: CASSFQANYGYTF; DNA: TGTGCCAGCAGTTTTCAGGCTAACTATGGCTACACCTTC
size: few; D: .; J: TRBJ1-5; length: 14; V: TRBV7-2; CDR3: CASSQQRGNQPQHF; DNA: TGTGCCAGCAGCCAACAAAGGGGGAATCAGCCCCAGCATTTT
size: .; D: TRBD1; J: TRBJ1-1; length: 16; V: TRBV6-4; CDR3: CASSDWTGWSNTEAFF; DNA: TGTGCCAGCAGTGACTGGACAGGGTGGTCGAACACTGAAGCTTTCTTT
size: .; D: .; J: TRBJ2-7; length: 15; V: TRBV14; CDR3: CASSRRDSTLYEQYF; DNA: TGTGCCAGCAGCCGGCGGGACAGTACCCTCTACGAGCAGTACTTC
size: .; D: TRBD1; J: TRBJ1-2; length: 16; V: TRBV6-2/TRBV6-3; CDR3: CASTPSGTGRRNGYTF; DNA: TGTGCCAGCACCCCATCCGGGACAGGAAGACGAAATGGCTACACCTTC
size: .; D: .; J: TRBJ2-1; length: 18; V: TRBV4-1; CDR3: CASSQDLDSLHIYNEQFF; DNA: TGCGCCAGCAGCCAAGATTTGGACTCTCTCCATATCTACAATGAGCAGTTCTTC
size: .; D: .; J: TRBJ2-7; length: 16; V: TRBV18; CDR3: CASSPEDGILAYEQYF; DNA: TGTGCCAGCTCACCGGAGGACGGAATCCTTGCCTACGAGCAGTACTTC
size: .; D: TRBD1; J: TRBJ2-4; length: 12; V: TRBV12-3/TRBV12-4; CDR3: CASSLRQGWKYF; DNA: TGTGCCAGCAGTTTGCGACAGGGTTGGAAGTACTTC
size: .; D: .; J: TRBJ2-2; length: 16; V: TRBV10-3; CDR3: CAISESTIQGSGELFF; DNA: TGTGCCATCAGTGAGTCGACGATTCAGGGTTCCGGGGAGCTGTTTTTT
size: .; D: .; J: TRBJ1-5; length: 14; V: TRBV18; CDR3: CASSPQGSNQPQHF; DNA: TGTGCCAGCTCACCTCAGGGTAGCAATCAGCCCCAGCATTTT
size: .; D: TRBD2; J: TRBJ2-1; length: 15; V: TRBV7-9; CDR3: CASSLVLAGGNEQFF; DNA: TGTGCCAGCAGCTTAGTACTAGCGGGGGGCAATGAGCAGTTCTTC
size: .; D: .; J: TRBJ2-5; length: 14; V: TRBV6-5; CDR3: CASSRGLNGETQYF; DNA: TGTGCCAGCAGCCGCGGGCTTAACGGGGAGACCCAGTACTTC
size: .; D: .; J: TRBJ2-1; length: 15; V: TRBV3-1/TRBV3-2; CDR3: CASSLRGGAYNEQFF; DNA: TGTGCCAGCAGCTTGAGGGGGGGGGCTTATAATGAGCAGTTCTTC
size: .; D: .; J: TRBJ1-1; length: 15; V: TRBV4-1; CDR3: CASSLFPTVNTEAFF; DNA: TGCGCCAGCAGTCTATTTCCAACAGTGAACACTGAAGCTTTCTTT
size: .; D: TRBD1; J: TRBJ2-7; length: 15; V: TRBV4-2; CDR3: CASSQEGTAAYEQYF; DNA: TGTGCCAGCAGCCAAGAAGGGACAGCCGCCTACGAGCAGTACTTC
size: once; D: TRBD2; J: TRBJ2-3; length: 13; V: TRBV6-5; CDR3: CASSRTGGDTQYF; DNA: TGTGCCAGCTCCCGGACGGGGGGGGATACGCAGTATTTT
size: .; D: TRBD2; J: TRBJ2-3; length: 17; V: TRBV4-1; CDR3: CASSLRTSGRGTDTQYF; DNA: TGCGCCAGCAGCCTGAGGACTAGCGGGAGAGGCACAGATACGCAGTATTTT
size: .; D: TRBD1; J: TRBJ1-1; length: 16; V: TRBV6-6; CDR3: CASSYSGQGGYTEAFF; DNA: TGTGCCAGCAGTTACTCAGGACAGGGCGGCTACACTGAAGCTTTCTTT
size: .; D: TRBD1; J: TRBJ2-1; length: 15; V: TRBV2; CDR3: CASGGQALFYNEQFF; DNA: TGTGCCAGCGGGGGACAGGCCCTTTTTTACAATGAGCAGTTCTTC
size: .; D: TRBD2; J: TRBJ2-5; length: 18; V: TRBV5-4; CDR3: CASSSGLAGGGYQETQYF; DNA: TGTGCCAGCAGCTCCGGACTAGCGGGGGGCGGGTACCAAGAGACCCAGTACTTC
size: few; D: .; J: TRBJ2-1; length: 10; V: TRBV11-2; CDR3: CASSRNEQFF; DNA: TGTGCCAGCAGCCGGAATGAGCAGTTCTTC
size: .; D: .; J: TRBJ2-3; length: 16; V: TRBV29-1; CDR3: CSVTDRGHLSTDTQYF; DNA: TGCAGCGTTACGGATCGCGGGCACCTAAGCACAGATACGCAGTATTTT
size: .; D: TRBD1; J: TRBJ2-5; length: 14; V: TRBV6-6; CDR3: CASSWGTAKETQYF; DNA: TGTGCCAGCAGTTGGGGGACAGCTAAAGAGACCCAGTACTTC
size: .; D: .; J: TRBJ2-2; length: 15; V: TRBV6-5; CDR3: CASSSQDYNTGELFF; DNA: TGTGCCAGCAGTTCCCAGGACTACAACACCGGGGAGCTGTTTTTT
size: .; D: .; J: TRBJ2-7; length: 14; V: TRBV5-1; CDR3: CASSLAENSYEQYF; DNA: TGCGCCAGCAGCTTGGCGGAGAACTCCTACGAGCAGTACTTC
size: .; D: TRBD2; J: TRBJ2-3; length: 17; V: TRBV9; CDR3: CASSGSRAGGLLDTQYF; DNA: TGTGCCAGCAGCGGGAGTAGAGCGGGGGGGCTCTTAGATACGCAGTATTTT
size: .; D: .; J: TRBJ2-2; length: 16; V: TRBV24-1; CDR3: CATSDQGRNPTGELFF; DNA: TGTGCCACCAGTGATCAGGGCAGGAACCCCACCGGGGAGCTGTTTTTT
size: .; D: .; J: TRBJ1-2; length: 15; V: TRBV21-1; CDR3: CASSKDRQGNYGYTF; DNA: TGTGCCAGCAGCAAAGACCGACAGGGGAACTATGGCTACACCTTC
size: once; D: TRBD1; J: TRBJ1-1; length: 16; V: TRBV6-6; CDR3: CASSRPRTGMNTEAFF; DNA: TGTGCCAGCAGTCGACCCAGGACAGGGATGAACACTGAAGCTTTCTTT
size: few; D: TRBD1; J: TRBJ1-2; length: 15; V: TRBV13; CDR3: CASSEYRGVSYGYTF; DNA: TGTGCCAGCAGCGAATACAGGGGTGTTAGCTATGGCTACACCTTC
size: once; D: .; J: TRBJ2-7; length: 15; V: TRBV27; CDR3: CASSLQTGNPYEQYF; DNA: TGTGCCAGCAGTTTGCAAACCGGGAACCCCTACGAGCAGTACTTC
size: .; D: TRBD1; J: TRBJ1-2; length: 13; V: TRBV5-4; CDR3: CASSSQGDYGYTF; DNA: TGTGCCAGCAGCTCCCAGGGGGACTATGGCTACACCTTC
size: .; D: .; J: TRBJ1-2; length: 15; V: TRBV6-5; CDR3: CASGDRTLEIYGYTF; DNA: TGTGCCAGCGGCGACAGGACGTTAGAAATCTATGGCTACACCTTC
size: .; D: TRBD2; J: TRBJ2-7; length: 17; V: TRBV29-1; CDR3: CSAAGYLAGAVRYEQYF; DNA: TGCAGCGCTGCGGGGTACCTAGCGGGGGCCGTCCGGTACGAGCAGTACTTC
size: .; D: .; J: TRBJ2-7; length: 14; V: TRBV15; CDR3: CATSSLPLGVEQYF; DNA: TGTGCCACCAGCAGCCTCCCTCTAGGGGTCGAGCAGTACTTC
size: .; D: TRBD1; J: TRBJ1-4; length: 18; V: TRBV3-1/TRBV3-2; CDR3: CASSRIQGAPTTNEKLFF; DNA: TGTGCCAGCAGCCGAATACAGGGGGCACCAACAACTAATGAAAAACTGTTTTTT
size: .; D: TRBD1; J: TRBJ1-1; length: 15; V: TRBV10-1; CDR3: CASSRDRGLDTEAFF; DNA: TGCGCCAGCAGTAGGGACAGGGGGCTTGACACTGAAGCTTTCTTT
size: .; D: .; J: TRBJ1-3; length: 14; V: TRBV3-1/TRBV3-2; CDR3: CASSQTSILNTIYF; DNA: TGTGCCAGCAGCCAAACTTCTATTTTGAACACCATATATTTT
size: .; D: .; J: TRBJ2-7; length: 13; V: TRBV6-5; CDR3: CASSKGYLYEQYF; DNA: TGTGCCAGCTCTAAGGGGTATCTCTACGAGCAGTACTTC
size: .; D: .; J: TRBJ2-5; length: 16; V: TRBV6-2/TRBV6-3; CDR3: CASSYPGGRLQETQYF; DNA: TGTGCCAGCAGTTACCCAGGGGGGAGACTACAAGAGACCCAGTACTTC
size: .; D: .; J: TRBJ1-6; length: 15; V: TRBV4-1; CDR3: CASSSWTEPNSPLHF; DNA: TGCGCCAGCAGCTCTTGGACAGAGCCTAATTCACCCCTCCACTTT
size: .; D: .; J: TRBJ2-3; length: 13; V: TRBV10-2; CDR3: CASSKDWSDTQYF; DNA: TGCGCCAGCAGTAAAGACTGGTCGGATACGCAGTATTTT
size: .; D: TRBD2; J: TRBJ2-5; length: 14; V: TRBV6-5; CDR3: CASSYQAGLETQYF; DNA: TGTGCCAGCAGTTACCAAGCGGGGTTGGAGACCCAGTACTTC